This entry concerns a single TCR beta chain. The target antigen is unknown. There are 12 residues in the CDR3. V lost 4 bases and J 3 bases, leaving 6 bases between the germline ends. Looked up from germline, CDR1 is ENHRY and CDR2 is SYGVKD. The sample originates from a study of CD8+ T cells in alopecia areata. Study conclusions and caveats: Scalp clonality, along with expanded CD8+ clones among the top 100, was significantly decreased by tofacitinib.

The authors extracted RNA and reverse transcribed it into cDNA as the sequencing template. Assay: immunoSEQ multiplex PCR; the TCRdb copy retains only in-frame clones and omits some. Of about 190,000 clones listed, roughly three fifths are singletons. Treatment defined: oral pan-JAK inhibitor, 5-10 mg twice daily. Punch biopsies of lesional scalp, plus peripheral blood, were taken from alopecia areata patients. This TCR derives from a human donor with alopecia areata. Sequences were derived from CD4+ T cells sorted from blood, sampled at week 4, from a patient treated with tofacitinib. The chain combines TRBV10-3 with TRBJ1-2; D call uncertain. This CDR3 reads CAISGGDYGYTF. The CDR3 DNA is TGTGCCATCAGTGGGGGAGACTATGGCTACACCTTC.